This T cell receptor beta chain was documented in a study of shared clonotypes between healthy human individuals. General observations from the study: Clonotype sharing among donors was expected to depend on sequencing depth.

The CDR3 length is 16 residues. J lost 5 bases, V lost 6 bases, and 13 bases had no gene match. In germline, CDR1 is MNHEY, CDR2 SMNVEV (reference sequence). As concerns this clone: Its matching antigen is unknown.

The assay was immunoSEQ multiplex PCR, and TCRdb's table has in-frame clones only and misses some. This table holds roughly 2,500,000 clones, 93% found once. This chain uses TRBV27 with TRBJ1-1; TRBD1 matches at 9 bases. What was sequenced was naive CD4+ T cells from PBMCs. Subset of the sample: CD45RA+ positively selected. The sequence came from a man younger than 35 in good health. Some clones in this sample may be carry-over from other donors' samples. The CDR3 sequence: CASRRDRDIAGTEAFF. CDR3 bases: TGTGCCAGCAGACGGGACAGGGATATAGCCGGGACTGAAGCTTTCTTT.